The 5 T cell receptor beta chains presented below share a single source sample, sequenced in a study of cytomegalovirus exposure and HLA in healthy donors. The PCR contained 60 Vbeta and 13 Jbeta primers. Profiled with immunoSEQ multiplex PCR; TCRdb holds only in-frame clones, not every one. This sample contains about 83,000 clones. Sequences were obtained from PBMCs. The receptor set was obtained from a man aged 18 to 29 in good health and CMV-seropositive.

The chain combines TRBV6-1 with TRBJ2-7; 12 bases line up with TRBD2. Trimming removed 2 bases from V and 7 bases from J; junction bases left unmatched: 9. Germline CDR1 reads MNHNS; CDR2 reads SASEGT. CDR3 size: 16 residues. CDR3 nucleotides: TGTGCCAGCAGTGAATGGAGGACTAGCGGGATGAAAGAGCAGTACTTC. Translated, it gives CASSEWRTSGMKEQYF.

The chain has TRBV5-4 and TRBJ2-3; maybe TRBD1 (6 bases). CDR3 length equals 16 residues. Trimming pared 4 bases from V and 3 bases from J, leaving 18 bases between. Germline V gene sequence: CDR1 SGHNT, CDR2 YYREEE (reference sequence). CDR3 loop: CASSPVREGGTDTQYF. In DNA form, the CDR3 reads TGTGCCAGCAGCCCAGTGAGGGAAGGGGGAACAGATACGCAGTATTTT. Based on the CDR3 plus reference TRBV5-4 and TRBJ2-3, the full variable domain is ETGVTQSPTHLIKTRGQQVTLRCSSQSGHNTVSWYQQALGQGPQFIFQYYREEENGRGNFPPRFSGLQFPNYSSELNVNALELDDSALYLCASSPVREGGTDTQYFGPGTRLTVL.

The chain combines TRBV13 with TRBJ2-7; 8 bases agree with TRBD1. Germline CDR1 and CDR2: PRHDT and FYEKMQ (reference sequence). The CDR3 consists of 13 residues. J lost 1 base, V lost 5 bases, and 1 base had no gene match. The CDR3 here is CASSRTGSYEQYF. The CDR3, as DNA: TGTGCCAGCAGCAGGACAGGGTCCTACGAGCAGTACTTC. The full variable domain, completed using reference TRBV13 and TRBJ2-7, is AAGVIQSPRHLIKEKRETATLKCYPIPRHDTVYWYQQGPGQDPQFLISFYEKMQSDKGSIPDRFSAQQFSDYHSELNMSSLELGDSALYFCASSRTGSYEQYFGPGTRLTVT.

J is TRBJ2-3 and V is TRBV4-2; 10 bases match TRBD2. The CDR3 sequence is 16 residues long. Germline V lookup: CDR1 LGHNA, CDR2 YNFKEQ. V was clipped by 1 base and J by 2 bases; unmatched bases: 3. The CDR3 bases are TGTGCCAGCAGCCAAGGCAGCGGGGGGGTCACAGATACGCAGTATTTT. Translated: CASSQGSGGVTDTQYF.

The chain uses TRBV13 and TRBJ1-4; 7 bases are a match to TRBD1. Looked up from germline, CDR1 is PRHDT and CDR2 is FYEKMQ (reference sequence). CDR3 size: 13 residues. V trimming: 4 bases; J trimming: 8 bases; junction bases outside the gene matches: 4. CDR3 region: CASSYTGEEKLFF. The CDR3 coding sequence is TGTGCCAGCAGCTACACAGGGGAGGAAAAACTGTTTTTT.